This TCR beta chain was documented in a study of T-cell reconstitution after alpha-beta-depleted transplantation in children. V was clipped by 5 bases and J by 6 bases, with 17 bases between them. The germline gives CDR1 MNHEY, CDR2 SVGEGT. CDR3 length: 14 residues. This clonotype appeared a few times. Its cognate antigen is unknown. TCRbeta library preparation incorporated unique molecular identifiers. TCRdb reprocessed the PCR reads via MiXCR and lists one record per CDR3 protein. This table holds approximately 500,000 distinct CDR3 sequences, over 25% found once. Findings of the study overall: Surviving recipient cells, namely T cells and thymic progenitors, were the source of high day-60 TCRbeta diversity in some patients.

The V call is TRBV6-2 or TRBV6-3, the J call TRBJ2-7; no definite D call. The sequence derives from a boy under three years old with Wiskott-Aldrich syndrome, due to receive a stem cell transplant. Sequences were derived from PBMCs, sampled before TCRalphabeta/CD19-depleted stem cell transplant. CDR3: CASSRAGPGGEQYF. In nucleotides, the CDR3 is TGTGCCAGCAGTCGGGCAGGCCCCGGTGGCGAGCAGTACTTC.